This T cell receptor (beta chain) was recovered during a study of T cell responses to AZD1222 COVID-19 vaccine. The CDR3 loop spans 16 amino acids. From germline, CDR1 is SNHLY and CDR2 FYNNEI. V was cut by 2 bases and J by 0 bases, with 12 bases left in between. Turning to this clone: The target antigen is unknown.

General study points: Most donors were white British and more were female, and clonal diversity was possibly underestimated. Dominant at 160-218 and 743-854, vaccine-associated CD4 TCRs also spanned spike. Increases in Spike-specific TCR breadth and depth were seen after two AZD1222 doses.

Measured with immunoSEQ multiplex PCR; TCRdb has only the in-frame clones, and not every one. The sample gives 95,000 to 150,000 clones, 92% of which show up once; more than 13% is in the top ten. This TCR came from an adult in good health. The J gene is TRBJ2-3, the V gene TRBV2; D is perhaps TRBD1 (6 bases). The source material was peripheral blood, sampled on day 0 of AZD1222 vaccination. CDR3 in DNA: TGTGCCAGCAGTGAACAGGGGATTTTTAGCACAGATACGCAGTATTTT. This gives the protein CASSEQGIFSTDTQYF.